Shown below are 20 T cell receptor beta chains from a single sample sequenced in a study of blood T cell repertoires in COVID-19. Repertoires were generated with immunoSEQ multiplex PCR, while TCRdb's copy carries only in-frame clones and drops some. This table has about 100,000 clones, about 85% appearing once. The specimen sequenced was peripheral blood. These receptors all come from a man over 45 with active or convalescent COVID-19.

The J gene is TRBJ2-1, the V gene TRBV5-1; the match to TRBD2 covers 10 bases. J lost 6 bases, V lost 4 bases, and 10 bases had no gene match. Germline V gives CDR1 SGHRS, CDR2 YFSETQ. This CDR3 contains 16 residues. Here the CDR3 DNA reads TGCGCCAGCAGCGGAGCAACCGGGACTAGCGCCAATGAGCAGTTCTTC. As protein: CASSGATGTSANEQFF.

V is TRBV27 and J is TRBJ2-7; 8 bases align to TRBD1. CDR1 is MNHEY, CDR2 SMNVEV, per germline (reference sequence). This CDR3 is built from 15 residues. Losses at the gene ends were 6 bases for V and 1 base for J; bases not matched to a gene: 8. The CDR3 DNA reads TGTGCCAGCAGCAAAGCAGGGGGCGCGTCCTACGAGCAGTACTTC. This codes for CASSKAGGASYEQYF.

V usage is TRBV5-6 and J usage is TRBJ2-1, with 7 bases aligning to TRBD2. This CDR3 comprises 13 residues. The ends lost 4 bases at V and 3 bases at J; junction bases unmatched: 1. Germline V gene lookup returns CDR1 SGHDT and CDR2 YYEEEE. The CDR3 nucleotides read TGTGCCAGCAGCCGGGACTACTACAATGAGCAGTTCTTC. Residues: CASSRDYYNEQFF.

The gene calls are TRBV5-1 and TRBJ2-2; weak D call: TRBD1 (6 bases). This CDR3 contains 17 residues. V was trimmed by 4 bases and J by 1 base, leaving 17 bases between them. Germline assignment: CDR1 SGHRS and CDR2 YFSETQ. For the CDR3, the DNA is TGCGCCAGCAGCGGCGGACAGCCTCTCTTGAACACCGGGGAGCTGTTTTTT. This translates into CASSGGQPLLNTGELFF.

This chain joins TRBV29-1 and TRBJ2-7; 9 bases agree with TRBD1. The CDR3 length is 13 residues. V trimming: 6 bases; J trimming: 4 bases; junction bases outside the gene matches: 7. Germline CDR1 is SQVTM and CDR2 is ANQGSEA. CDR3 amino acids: CSVPGQGRYEQYF. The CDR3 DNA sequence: TGCAGCGTCCCGGGACAGGGACGTTACGAGCAGTACTTC.

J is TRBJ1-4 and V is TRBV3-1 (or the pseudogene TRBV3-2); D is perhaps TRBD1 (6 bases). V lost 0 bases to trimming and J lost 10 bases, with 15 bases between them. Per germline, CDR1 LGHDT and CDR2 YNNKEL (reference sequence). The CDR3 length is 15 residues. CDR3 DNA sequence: TGTGCCAGCAGCCAAGACCTACAGGGTCTGGGAAAACTGTTTTTT. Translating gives CASSQDLQGLGKLFF.

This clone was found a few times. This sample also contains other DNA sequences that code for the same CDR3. The chain's CDR3 is CAWSRENTEAFF. The DNA of the CDR3 is TGTGCCTGGAGTAGAGAGAACACTGAAGCTTTCTTT. The chain has TRBV30 and TRBJ1-1; unclear D gene. Deletions cut 2 bases from V and 1 base from J, with 5 bases between. This CDR3 is 12 amino acids long. CDR1 is GTSNPN and CDR2 is SVGIG in the germline V gene (reference sequence).

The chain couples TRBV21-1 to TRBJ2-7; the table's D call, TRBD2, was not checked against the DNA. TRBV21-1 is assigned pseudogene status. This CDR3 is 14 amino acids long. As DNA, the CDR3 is TGTGCCAGCAGCAAACGGGAGTCAACCTACGAGCAGTACTTC. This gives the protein CASSKRESTYEQYF.

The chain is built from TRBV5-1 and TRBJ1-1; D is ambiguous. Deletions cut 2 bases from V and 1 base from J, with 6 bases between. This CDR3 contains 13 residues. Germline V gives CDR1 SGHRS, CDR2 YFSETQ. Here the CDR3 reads CASSFARNTEAFF. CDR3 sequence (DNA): TGCGCCAGCAGCTTTGCGAGGAACACTGAAGCTTTCTTT.

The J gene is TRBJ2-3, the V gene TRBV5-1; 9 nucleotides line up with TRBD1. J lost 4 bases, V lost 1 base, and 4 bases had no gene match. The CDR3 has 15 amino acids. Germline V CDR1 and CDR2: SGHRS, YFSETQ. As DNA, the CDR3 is TGCGCCAGCAGCTTGATGGGACAGGGTGCAGATACGCAGTATTTT. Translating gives CASSLMGQGADTQYF.

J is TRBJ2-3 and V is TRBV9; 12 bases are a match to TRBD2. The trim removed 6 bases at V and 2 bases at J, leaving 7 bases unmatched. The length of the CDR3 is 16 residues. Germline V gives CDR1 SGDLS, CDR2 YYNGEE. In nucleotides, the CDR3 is TGTGCCAGCATGGAAGGACTAGCGGGACCCACAGATACGCAGTATTTT. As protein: CASMEGLAGPTDTQYF.

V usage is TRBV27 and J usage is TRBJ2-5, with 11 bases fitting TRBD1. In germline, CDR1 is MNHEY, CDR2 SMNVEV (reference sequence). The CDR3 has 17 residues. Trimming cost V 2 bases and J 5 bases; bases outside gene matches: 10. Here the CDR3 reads CASSLRGTGGRRETQYF. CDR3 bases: TGTGCCAGCAGTTTACGGGGGACAGGGGGGCGGCGGGAGACCCAGTACTTC.

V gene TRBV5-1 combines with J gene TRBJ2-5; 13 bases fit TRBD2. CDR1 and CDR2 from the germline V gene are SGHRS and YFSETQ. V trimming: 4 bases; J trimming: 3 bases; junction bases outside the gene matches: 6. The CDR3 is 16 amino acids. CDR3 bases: TGCGCCAGCAGCACGGGACTAGCGGGACGGGAAGAGACCCAGTACTTC. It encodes CASSTGLAGREETQYF.

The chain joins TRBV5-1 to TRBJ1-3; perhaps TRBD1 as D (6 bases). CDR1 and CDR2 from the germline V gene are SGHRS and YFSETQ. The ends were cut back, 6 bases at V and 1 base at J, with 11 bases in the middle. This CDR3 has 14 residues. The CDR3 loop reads CASTPGTSGNTIYF. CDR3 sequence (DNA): TGCGCCAGCACCCCCGGGACATCTGGAAACACCATATATTTT.

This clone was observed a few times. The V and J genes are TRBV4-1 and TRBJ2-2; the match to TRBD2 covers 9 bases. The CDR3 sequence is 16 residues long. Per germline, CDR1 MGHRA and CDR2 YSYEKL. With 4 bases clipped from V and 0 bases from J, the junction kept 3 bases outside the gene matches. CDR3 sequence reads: CASSLASGTNTGELFF. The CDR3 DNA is TGCGCCAGCAGCCTAGCTAGCGGGACGAACACCGGGGAGCTGTTTTTT.

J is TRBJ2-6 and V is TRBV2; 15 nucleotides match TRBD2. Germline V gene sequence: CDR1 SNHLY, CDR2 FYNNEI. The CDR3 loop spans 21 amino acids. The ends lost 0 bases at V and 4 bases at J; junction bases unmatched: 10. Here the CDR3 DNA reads TGTGCCAGCAGTGAAGCGGCCCGGACTAGCGGGAGGGCCCGGGGGGCCAACGTCCTGACTTTC. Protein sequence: CASSEAARTSGRARGANVLTF.

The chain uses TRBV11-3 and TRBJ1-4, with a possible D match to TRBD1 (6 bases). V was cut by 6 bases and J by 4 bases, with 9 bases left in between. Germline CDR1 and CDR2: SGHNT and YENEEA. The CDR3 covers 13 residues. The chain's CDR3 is CASSRGGNEKLFF. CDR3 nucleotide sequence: TGTGCCAGCAGTAGGGGGGGTAATGAAAAACTGTTTTTT.

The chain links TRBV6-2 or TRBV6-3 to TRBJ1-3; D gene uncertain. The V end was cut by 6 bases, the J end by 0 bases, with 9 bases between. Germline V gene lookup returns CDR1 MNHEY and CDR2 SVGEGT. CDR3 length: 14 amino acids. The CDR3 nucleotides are TGTGCCAGCAGCTCCGGAGTCTCTGGAAACACCATATATTTT. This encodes CASSSGVSGNTIYF.

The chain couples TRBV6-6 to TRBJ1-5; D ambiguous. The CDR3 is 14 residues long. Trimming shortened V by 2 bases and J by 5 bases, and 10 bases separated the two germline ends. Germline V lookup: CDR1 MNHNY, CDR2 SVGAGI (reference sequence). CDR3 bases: TGTGCCAGCAGTTACCGACCGGGAGATCAGCCCCAGCATTTT. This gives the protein CASSYRPGDQPQHF.

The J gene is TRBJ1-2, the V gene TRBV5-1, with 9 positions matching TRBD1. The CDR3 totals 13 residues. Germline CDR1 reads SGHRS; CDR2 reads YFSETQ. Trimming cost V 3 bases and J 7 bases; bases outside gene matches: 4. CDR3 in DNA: TGCGCCAGCAGCTCTGACAGGGGGGCTGGCTACACCTTC. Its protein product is CASSSDRGAGYTF.